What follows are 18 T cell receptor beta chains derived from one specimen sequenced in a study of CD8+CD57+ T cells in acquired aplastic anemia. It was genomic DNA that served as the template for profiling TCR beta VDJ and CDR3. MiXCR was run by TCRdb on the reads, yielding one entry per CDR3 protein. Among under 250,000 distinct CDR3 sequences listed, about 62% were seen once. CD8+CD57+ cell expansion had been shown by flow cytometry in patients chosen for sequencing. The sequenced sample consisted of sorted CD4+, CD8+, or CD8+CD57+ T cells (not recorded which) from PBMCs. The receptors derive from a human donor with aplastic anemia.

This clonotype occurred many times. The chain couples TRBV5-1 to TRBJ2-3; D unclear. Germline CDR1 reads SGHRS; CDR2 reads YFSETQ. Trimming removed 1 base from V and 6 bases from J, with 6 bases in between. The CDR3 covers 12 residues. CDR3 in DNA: TGCGCCAGCAGCTTGCCTCCCGATACGCAGTATTTT. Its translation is CASSLPPDTQYF. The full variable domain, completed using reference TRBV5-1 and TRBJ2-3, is KAGVTQTPRYLIKTRGQQVTLSCSPISGHRSVSWYQQTPGQGLQFLFEYFSETQRNKGNFPGRFSGRQFSNSRSEMNVSTLELGDSALYLCASSLPPDTQYFGPGTRLTVL.

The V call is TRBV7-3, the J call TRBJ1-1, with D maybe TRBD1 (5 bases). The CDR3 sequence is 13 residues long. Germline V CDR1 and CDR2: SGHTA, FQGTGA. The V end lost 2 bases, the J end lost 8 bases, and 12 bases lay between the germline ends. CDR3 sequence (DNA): TGTGCCAGCAGCTTAGGTTTTGGGGGAGAAGCTTTCTTT. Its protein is CASSLGFGGEAFF.

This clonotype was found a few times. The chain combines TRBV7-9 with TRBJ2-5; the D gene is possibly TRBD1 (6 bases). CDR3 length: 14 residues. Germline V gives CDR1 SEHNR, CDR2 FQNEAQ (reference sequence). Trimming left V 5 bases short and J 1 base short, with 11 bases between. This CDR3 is CASSPQGIQETQYF. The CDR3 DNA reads TGTGCCAGCAGCCCACAGGGAATCCAAGAGACCCAGTACTTC.

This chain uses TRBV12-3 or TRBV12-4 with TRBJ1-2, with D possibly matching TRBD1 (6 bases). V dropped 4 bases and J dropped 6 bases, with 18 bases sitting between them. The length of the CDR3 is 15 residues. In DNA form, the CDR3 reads TGTGCCAGCAGTTACCGAACAGGGAGTTACAATGGCTACACCTTC. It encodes CASSYRTGSYNGYTF.

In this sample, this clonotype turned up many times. The CDR3 here is CASSQGRTQYF. CDR3 bases: TGTGCCAGCAGCCAAGGGAGGACCCAGTACTTC. This chain connects TRBV14 to TRBJ2-5; no reliable D call. The length of the CDR3 is 11 residues. Between the trimmed V and J ends, which lost 1 base and 7 bases, there was a span of 4 bases. Germline assignment: CDR1 SGHDN and CDR2 FVKESK. The entire variable domain, with the rest obtained from reference TRBV14 and TRBJ2-5, is as follows: EAGVTQFPSHSVIEKGQTVTLRCDPISGHDNLYWYRRVMGKEIKFLLHFVKESKQDESGMPNNRFLAERTGGTYSTLKVQPAELEDSGVYFCASSQGRTQYFGPGTRLLVL.

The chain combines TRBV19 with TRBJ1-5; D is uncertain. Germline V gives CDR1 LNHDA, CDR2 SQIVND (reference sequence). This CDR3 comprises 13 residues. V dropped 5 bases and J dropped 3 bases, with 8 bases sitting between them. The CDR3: CASSGQNNQPQHF. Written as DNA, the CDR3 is TGTGCCAGTAGTGGGCAGAACAATCAGCCCCAGCATTTT.

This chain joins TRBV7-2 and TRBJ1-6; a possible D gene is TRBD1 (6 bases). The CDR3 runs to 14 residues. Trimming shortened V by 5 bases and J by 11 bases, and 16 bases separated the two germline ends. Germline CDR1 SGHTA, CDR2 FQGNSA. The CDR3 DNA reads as TGTGCCAGCAGCCCCCGACAGGAACGACCACCCCTCCACTTT. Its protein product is CASSPRQERPPLHF. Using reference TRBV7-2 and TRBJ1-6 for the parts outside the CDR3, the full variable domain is GAGVSQSPSNKVTEKGKDVELRCDPISGHTALYWYRQSLGQGLEFLIYFQGNSAPDKSGLPSDRFSAERTGGSVSTLTIQRTQQEDSAVYLCASSPRQERPPLHFGNGTRLTVT.

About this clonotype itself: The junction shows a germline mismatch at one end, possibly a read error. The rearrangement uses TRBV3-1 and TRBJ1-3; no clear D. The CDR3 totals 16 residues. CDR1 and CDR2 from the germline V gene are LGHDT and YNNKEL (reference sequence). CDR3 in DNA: TGTGCCAGCAACCAACACGGCGGCGGCTCTGGAAACACCATATATTTT. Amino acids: CASNQHGGGSGNTIYF. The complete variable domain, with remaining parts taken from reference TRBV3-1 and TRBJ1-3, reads DTAVSQTPKYLVTQMGNDKSIKCEQNLGHDTMYWYKQDSKKFLKIMFSYNNKELIINETVPNRFSPKSPDKAHLNLHINSLELGDSAVYFCASNQHGGGSGNTIYFGEGSWLTVV.

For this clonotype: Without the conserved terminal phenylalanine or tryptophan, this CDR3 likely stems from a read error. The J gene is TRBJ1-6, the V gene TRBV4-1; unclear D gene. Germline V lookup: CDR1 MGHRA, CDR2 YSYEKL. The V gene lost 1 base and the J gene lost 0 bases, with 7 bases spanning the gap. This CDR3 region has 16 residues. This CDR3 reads CASSQGRNSYNSPLHS. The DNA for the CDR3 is TGCGCCAGCAGCCAAGGGCGGAACTCCTATAATTCACCCCTCCACTCT.

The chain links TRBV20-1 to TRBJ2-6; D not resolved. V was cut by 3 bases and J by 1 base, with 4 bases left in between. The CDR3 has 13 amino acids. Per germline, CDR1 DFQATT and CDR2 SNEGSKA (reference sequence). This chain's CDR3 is CSASISGANVLTF. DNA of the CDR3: TGCAGTGCTAGTATATCTGGGGCCAACGTCCTGACTTTC.

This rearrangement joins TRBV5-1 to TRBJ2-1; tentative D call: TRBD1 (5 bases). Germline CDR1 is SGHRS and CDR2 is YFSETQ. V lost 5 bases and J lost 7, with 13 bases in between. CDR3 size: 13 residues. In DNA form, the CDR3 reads TGCGCCAGCAGTCGAGACAGCCTAAATGAGCAGTTCTTC. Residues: CASSRDSLNEQFF.

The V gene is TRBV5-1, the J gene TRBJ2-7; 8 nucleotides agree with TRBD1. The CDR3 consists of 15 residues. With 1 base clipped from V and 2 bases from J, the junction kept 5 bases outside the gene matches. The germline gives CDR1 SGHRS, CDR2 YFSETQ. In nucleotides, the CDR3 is TGCGCCAGCAGCTTGAATCCAGGGGGCCCCTACGAGCAGTACTTC. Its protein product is CASSLNPGGPYEQYF. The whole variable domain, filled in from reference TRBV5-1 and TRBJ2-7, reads KAGVTQTPRYLIKTRGQQVTLSCSPISGHRSVSWYQQTPGQGLQFLFEYFSETQRNKGNFPGRFSGRQFSNSRSEMNVSTLELGDSALYLCASSLNPGGPYEQYFGPGTRLTVT.

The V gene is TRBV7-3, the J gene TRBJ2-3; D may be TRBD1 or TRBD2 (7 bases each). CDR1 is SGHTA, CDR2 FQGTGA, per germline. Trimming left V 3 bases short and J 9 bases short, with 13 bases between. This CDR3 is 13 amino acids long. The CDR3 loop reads CASSLEGGGTQYF. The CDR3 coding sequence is TGTGCCAGCAGCTTGGAGGGAGGGGGCACGCAGTATTTT.

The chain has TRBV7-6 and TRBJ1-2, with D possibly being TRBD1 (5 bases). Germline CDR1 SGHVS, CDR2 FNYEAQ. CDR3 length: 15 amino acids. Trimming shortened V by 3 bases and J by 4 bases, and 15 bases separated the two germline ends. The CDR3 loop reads CASSLAAGTAYGYTF. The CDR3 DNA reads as TGTGCCAGCAGCTTGGCAGCCGGGACGGCCTATGGCTACACCTTC.

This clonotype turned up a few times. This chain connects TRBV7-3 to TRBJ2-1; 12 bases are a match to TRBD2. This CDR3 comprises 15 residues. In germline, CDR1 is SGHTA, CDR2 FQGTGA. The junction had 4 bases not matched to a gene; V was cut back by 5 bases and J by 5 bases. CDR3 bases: TGTGCCAGCAGCCCCAGACTAGCGGGAGACAATGAGCAGTTCTTC. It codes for CASSPRLAGDNEQFF.

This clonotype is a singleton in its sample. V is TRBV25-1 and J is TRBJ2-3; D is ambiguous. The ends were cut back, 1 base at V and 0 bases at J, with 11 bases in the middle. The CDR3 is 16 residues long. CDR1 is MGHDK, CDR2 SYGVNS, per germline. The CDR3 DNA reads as TGTGCCAGCAGTGAATGGCAGGCGACTAGCACAGATACGCAGTATTTT. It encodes CASSEWQATSTDTQYF.

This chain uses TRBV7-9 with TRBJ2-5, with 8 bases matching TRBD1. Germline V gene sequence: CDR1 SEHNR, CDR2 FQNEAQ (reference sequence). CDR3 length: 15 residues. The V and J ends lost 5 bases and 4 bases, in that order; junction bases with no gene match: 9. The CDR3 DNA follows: TGTGCCAGCAGCCCGAAGACAGGGGCGGGAGAGACCCAGTACTTC. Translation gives CASSPKTGAGETQYF.

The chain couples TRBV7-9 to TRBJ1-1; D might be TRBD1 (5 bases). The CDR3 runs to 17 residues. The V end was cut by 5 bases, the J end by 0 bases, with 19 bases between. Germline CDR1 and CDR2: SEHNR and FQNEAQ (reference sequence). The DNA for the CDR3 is TGTGCCAGCAGCCCCAGTGGGTTGCAGGGCGTGAACACTGAAGCTTTCTTT. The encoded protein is CASSPSGLQGVNTEAFF. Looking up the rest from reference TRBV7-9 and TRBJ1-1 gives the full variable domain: DTGVSQNPRHKITKRGQNVTFRCDPISEHNRLYWYRQTLGQGPEFLTYFQNEAQLEKSRLLSDRFSAERPKGSFSTLEIQRTEQGDSAMYLCASSPSGLQGVNTEAFFGQGTRLTVV.